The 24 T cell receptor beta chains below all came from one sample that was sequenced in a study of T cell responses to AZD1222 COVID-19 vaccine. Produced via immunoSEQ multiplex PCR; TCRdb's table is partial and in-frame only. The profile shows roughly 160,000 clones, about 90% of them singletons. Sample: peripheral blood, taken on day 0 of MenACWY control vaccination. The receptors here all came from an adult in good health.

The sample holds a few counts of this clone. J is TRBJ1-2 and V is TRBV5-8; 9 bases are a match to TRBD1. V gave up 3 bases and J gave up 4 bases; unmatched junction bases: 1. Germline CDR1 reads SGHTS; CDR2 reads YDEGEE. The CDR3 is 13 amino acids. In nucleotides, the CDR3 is TGTGCCAGCAGCTCGACAGGGGGCTATGGCTACACCTTC. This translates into CASSSTGGYGYTF.

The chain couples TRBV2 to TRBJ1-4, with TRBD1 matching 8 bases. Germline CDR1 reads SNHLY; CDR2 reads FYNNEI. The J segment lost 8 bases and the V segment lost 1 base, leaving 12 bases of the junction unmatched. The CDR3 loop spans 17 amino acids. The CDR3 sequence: CASSEVAGGRGAEKLFF. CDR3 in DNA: TGTGCCAGCAGTGAAGTAGCAGGGGGCAGGGGAGCCGAAAAACTGTTTTTT.

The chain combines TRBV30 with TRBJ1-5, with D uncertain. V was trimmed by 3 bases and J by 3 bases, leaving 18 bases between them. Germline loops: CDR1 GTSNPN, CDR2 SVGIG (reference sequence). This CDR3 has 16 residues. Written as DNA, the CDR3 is TGTGCCTGGAGCCAGGTGACGGCCGTTCCCAATCAGCCCCAGCATTTT. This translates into CAWSQVTAVPNQPQHF. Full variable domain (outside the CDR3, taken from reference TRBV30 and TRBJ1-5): SQTIHQWPATLVQPVGSPLSLECTVEGTSNPNLYWYRQAAGRGLQLLFYSVGIGQISSEVPQNLSASRPQDRQFILSSKKLLLSDSGFYLCAWSQVTAVPNQPQHFGDGTRLSIL.

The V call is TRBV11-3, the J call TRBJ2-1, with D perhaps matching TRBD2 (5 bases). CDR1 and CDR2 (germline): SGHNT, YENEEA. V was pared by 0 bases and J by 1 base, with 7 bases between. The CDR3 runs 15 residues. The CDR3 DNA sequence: TGTGCCAGCAGCTTAGAGTCGGGGTCCTACAATGAGCAGTTCTTC. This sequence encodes CASSLESGSYNEQFF.

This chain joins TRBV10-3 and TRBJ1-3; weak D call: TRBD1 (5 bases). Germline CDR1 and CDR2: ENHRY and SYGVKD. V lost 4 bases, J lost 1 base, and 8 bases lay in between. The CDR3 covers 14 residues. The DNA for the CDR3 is TGTGCCATCAGTGTCGGGGGTTCTGGAAACACCATATATTTT. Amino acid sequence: CAISVGGSGNTIYF.

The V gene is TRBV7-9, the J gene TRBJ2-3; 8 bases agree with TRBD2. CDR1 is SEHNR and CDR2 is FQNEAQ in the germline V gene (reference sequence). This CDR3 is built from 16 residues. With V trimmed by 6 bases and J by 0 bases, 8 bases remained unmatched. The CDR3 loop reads CASSSRAGASTDTQYF. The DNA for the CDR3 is TGTGCCAGCAGTTCGAGAGCGGGAGCGAGCACAGATACGCAGTATTTT. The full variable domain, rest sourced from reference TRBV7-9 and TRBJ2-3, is DTGVSQNPRHKITKRGQNVTFRCDPISEHNRLYWYRQTLGQGPEFLTYFQNEAQLEKSRLLSDRFSAERPKGSFSTLEIQRTEQGDSAMYLCASSSRAGASTDTQYFGPGTRLTVL.

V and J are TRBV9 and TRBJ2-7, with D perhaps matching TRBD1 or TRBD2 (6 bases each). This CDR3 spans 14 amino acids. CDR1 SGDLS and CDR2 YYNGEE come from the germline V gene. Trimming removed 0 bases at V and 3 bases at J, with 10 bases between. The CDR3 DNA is TGTGCCAGCAGCGTAGGAAAGGGGGGCTACGAGCAGTACTTC. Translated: CASSVGKGGYEQYF.

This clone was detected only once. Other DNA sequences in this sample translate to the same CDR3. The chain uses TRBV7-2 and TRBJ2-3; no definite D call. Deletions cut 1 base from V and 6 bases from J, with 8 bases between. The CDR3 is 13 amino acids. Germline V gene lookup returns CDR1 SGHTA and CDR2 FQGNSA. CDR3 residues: CASSLGPRDTQYF. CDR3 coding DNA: TGTGCCAGCAGCTTAGGTCCTCGGGATACGCAGTATTTT.

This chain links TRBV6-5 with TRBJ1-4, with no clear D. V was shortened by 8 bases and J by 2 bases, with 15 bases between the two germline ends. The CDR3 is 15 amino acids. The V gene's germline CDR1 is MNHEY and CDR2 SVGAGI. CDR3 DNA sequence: TGTGCCAGCCTATCGAATACGCGCACTAATGAAAAACTGTTTTTT. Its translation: CASLSNTRTNEKLFF.

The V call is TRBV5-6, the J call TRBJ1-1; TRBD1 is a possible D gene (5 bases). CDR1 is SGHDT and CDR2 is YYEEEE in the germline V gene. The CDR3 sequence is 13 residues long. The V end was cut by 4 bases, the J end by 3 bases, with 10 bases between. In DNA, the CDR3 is TGTGCCAGCAGCCAGACGGGGGACACTGAAGCTTTCTTT. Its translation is CASSQTGDTEAFF. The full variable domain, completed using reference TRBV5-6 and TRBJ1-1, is DAGVTQSPTHLIKTRGQQVTLRCSPKSGHDTVSWYQQALGQGPQFIFQYYEEEERQRGNFPDRFSGHQFPNYSSELNVNALLLGDSALYLCASSQTGDTEAFFGQGTRLTVV.

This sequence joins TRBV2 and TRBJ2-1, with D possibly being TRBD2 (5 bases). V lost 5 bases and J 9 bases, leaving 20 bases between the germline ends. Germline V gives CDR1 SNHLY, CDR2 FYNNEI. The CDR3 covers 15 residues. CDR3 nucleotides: TGTGCCAGCAGTCTGACTACCCCGGAGTCGGGTGAGCAGTTCTTC. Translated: CASSLTTPESGEQFF.

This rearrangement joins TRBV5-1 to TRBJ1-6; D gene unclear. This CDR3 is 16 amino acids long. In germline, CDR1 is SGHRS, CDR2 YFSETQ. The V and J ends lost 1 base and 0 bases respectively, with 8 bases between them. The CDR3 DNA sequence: TGCGCCAGCAGCTTGACCTTGAGCTCCTATAATTCACCCCTCCACTTT. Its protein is CASSLTLSSYNSPLHF.

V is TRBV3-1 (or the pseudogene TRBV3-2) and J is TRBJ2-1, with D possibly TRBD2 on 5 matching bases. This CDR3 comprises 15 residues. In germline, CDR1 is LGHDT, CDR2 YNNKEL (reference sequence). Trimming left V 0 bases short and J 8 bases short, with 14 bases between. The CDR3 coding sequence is TGTGCCAGCAGCCAAGAAGCGAGAGCGGTGGATGAGCAGTTCTTC. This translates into CASSQEARAVDEQFF.

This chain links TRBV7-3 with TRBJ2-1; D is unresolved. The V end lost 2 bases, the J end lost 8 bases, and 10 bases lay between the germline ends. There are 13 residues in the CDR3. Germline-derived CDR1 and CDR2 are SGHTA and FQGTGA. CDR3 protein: CASSLLPRDEQFF. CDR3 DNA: TGTGCCAGCAGCTTACTGCCCCGGGATGAGCAGTTCTTC.

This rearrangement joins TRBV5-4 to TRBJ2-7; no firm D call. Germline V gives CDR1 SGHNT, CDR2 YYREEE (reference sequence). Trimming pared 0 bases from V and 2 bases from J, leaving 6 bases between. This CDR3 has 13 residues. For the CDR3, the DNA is TGTGCCAGCAGCTTGGACAGAACCTACGAGCAGTACTTC. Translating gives CASSLDRTYEQYF.

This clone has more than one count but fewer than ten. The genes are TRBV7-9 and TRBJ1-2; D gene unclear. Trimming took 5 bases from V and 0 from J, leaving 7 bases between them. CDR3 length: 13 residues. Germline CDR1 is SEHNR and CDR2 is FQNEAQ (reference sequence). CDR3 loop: CASSLGANYGYTF. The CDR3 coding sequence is TGTGCCAGCAGCCTTGGAGCTAACTATGGCTACACCTTC.

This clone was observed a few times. The chain's CDR3 is CASSPPPGGNTIYF. The CDR3 DNA follows: TGTGCCAGCAGCCCCCCTCCCGGGGGAAACACCATATATTTT. The chain combines TRBV3-1 (or the pseudogene TRBV3-2) with TRBJ1-3, with unresolved D. Trimming pared 4 bases from V and 4 bases from J, leaving 11 bases between. The CDR3 contains 14 residues. Germline CDR1 and CDR2: LGHDT and YNNKEL (reference sequence).

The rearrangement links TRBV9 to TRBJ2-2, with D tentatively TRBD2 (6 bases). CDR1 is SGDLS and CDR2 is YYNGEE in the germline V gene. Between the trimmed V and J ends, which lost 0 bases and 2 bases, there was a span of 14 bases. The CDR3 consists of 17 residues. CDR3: CASSVAPSGLNTGELFF. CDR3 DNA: TGTGCCAGCAGCGTAGCACCCAGCGGGCTTAACACCGGGGAGCTGTTTTTT.

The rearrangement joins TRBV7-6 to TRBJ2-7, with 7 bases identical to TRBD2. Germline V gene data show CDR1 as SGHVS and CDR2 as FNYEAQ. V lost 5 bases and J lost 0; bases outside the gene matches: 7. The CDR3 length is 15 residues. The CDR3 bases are TGTGCCAGCAGCCCTGTTCTAGCGGCCTCCTACGAGCAGTACTTC. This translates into CASSPVLAASYEQYF.

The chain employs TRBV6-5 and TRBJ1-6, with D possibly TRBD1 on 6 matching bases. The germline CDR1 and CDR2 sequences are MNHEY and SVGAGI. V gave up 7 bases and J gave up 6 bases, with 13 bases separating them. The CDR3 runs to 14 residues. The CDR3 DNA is TGTGCCAGCAAACAGGGAGTGGGTAATTCACCCCTCCACTTT. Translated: CASKQGVGNSPLHF.

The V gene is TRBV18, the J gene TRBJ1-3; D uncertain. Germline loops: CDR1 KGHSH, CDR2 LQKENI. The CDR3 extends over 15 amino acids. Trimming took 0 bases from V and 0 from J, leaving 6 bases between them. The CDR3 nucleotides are TGTGCCAGCTCACCACCGGGCAGCTCTGGAAACACCATATATTTT. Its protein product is CASSPPGSSGNTIYF.

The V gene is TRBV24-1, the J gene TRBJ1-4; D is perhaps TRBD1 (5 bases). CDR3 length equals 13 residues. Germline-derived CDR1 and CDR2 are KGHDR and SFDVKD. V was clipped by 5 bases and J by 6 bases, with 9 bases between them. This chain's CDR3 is CATSVGTYEKLFF. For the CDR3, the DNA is TGTGCCACCAGTGTTGGGACTTATGAAAAACTGTTTTTT.

CDR3 region: CAWGREYGYTF. The CDR3 DNA is TGTGCCTGGGGCAGGGAGTATGGCTACACCTTC. The chain couples TRBV30 to TRBJ1-2, with a possible D match to TRBD1 (5 bases). The CDR3 totals 11 residues. Looked up from germline, CDR1 is GTSNPN and CDR2 is SVGIG (reference sequence). The ends were cut back, 5 bases at V and 5 bases at J, with 9 bases in the middle.

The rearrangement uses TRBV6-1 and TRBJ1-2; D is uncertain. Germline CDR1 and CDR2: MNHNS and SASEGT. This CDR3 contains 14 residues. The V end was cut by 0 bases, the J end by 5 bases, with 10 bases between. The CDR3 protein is CASSEARLYYGYTF. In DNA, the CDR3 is TGTGCCAGCAGTGAAGCCCGGCTTTATTATGGCTACACCTTC.